What follows is one T cell receptor (beta chain) and its context. Its antigen specificity is not known. Base quality data are lacking; no much larger clone is found one base away. The donors belonged to the validation cohort of about 130 subjects, which was separate from the approximately 680-subject first cohort. The record originates from a study of cytomegalovirus exposure and HLA in healthy donors (dated by TCRdb to the late 2010s). Regarding the research as a whole: The 650 to 800 repertoires of the first cohort and the 110 or so validation repertoires were produced on the same platform, according to a later analysis. The aim of the study was to test whether cataloging public T cell receptors could identify signatures of past pathogen exposure. To predict cytomegalovirus infection status, the study combined high-throughput TCR immunosequencing, statistical association of individual TCRs with disease status, and machine learning. A separate validation cohort of over a hundred different subjects was used in addition to the roughly 700-subject first cohort.

Including cysteine and phenylalanine, the CDR3 has 15 amino acids. The DNA shown is the 45-base CDR3, in frame from base 1. As encoded in the germline V gene, CDR1 is LGHNA while CDR2 is YSLEER. V is cut by 0 bases and J by 7 bases, and the space between the germline ends is 13 bases. Broad study findings and their caveats: Cytomegalovirus status was reported to be diagnosed by the classifier with high specificity and sensitivity in both the original and validation cohorts. Most TCR sequences were seen in very few donors, while some public TCRs were found in many individuals. It was suggested by the authors that the approach could potentially be generalized to other disease states and immunological phenotypes. The validation cohort had no HLA typing available for a later analysis, so co-occurrence within that cohort was assessed over all 120 or so repertoires. The study listed 150 to 200 TCR beta chains as associated with cytomegalovirus. A few of the identified cytomegalovirus-associated TCR beta chains were confirmed in vitro to be specific for cytomegalovirus antigens. In a later analysis, TCRs clustered in the first cohort were found to also tend to co-occur in the roughly 120 validation repertoires, with 85% to 95% of cluster scores above 0.

The library was made by the immunoSEQ multiplex PCR assay. As for how the authors treated the data: A statistical classification framework was developed to diagnose cytomegalovirus status using the catalog of TCR beta chain sequences. In its TCRdb copy, this immuneACCESS table keeps in-frame sequences only and misses some clones. Where compared with another copy, unresolved V genes explain less than half of these, and the others have no known cause. D and trimming were read from the DNA, whereas the V and J calls and clone size are those reported in that table. The sample table shows a few hundred thousand clones, and 86% are seen once. The leading ten clones occupy over 0.8% of the sample.

Sequences were obtained from PBMCs. This sequence was found in a woman younger than 30 in good health and CMV-seronegative. Recombination linked TRBV4-3 to TRBJ1-5; the D gene is unclear. The DNA sequence is given as TGCGCCAGCAGCCAAGAGTGGTCCGGGGTCCAGCCCCAGCATTTT. The encoded protein is CASSQEWSGVQPQHF.